These 15 T cell receptor beta chains were all obtained from the same sample, sequenced in a study of CD8+CD57+ T cells in acquired aplastic anemia. Profiling that covered TCR beta VDJ and CDR3 relied on genomic DNA as its template. Using its own MiXCR run on the reads, TCRdb lists one record per CDR3 protein. The sample records around 200,000 distinct CDR3 sequences, over 60% being singletons. Sample: sorted CD4+, CD8+, or CD8+CD57+ T cells (not recorded which) from PBMCs. The source of these receptors is a human donor in good health.

Remarks on this clonotype: The junction and the germline gene differ at one end; a read error may be behind it. This chain joins TRBV4-1 and TRBJ1-4; unclear D gene. This CDR3 has 12 amino acids. CDR1 and CDR2 from the germline V gene are MGHRA and YSYEKL. CDR3 region: CASRQGMGRLFF. DNA of the CDR3: TGCGCCAGCAGGCAAGGGATGGGGAGGCTGTTTTTT.

V usage is TRBV20-1 and J usage is TRBJ2-3, with D hard to call. Trimming left V 3 bases short and J 2 bases short, with 12 bases between. CDR1 and CDR2 (germline): DFQATT, SNEGSKA (reference sequence). The CDR3 has 14 residues. The CDR3 nucleotides read TGCAGTGCTAGGGGTTCGAGTCACACAGATACGCAGTATTTT. Amino acid sequence: CSARGSSHTDTQYF.

The V call is TRBV7-6, the J call TRBJ2-3; D possibly uses TRBD1 or TRBD2 (5 bases each). The germline gives CDR1 SGHVS, CDR2 FNYEAQ. The CDR3 contains 15 residues. V was trimmed by 0 bases and J by 11 bases, leaving 18 bases between them. CDR3 sequence: CASSLARAGNNEQYF. DNA for the CDR3: TGTGCCAGCAGCTTAGCGAGGGCAGGGAACAACGAGCAGTATTTT.

This clonotype is a singleton in its sample. The rearrangement joins TRBV7-3 to TRBJ2-7; D may be TRBD1 (6 bases). The germline V gene encodes CDR1 SGHTA and CDR2 FQGTGA. V was pared by 2 bases and J by 5 bases, with 13 bases between. The CDR3 loop spans 14 amino acids. CDR3 region: CASSLEPGVDEQYF. CDR3 DNA: TGTGCCAGCAGCTTAGAGCCAGGGGTGGACGAGCAGTACTTC.

The chain recombines TRBV7-9 with TRBJ2-5; D remains ambiguous. This CDR3 region has 11 residues. The V end lost 7 bases, the J end lost 2 bases, and 5 bases lay between the germline ends. The germline CDR1 and CDR2 sequences are SEHNR and FQNEAQ (reference sequence). This chain's CDR3 is CASKEQETQYF. CDR3 coding DNA: TGTGCCAGCAAGGAACAAGAGACCCAGTACTTC. The complete variable domain, with remaining parts taken from reference TRBV7-9 and TRBJ2-5, reads DTGVSQNPRHKITKRGQNVTFRCDPISEHNRLYWYRQTLGQGPEFLTYFQNEAQLEKSRLLSDRFSAERPKGSFSTLEIQRTEQGDSAMYLCASKEQETQYFGPGTRLLVL.

This clonotype was counted at least ten times. CDR3: CASSSGTGGIQETQYF. The CDR3 nucleotides are TGTGCCAGCAGCTCAGGGACAGGGGGCATACAAGAGACCCAGTACTTC. The V gene is TRBV11-3, the J gene TRBJ2-5; 12 bases line up with TRBD1. V shed 4 bases, J shed 2 bases, and the junction held 5 bases outside the gene matches. Germline values: CDR1 SGHNT, CDR2 YENEEA. The CDR3 has 16 residues.

This clonotype was seen at least ten times. The rearrangement links TRBV3-1 to TRBJ2-5, with unresolved D. Trimming cost V 3 bases and J 5 bases, with 7 bases left between them. Germline CDR1 LGHDT, CDR2 YNNKEL (reference sequence). This CDR3 has 12 residues. In nucleotides, the CDR3 is TGTGCCAGCAGCCATATTTCGGAGACCCAGTACTTC. Residues: CASSHISETQYF.

J is TRBJ1-2 and V is TRBV24-1, with D possibly TRBD1 on 6 matching bases. Germline V gene data show CDR1 as KGHDR and CDR2 as SFDVKD. V was clipped by 3 bases and J by 4 bases, with 11 bases between them. CDR3 length: 14 amino acids. CDR3 in amino acids: CATSDPRTAYGYTF. CDR3 DNA: TGTGCCACCAGTGATCCCAGGACAGCCTATGGCTACACCTTC.

A single count supports this clonotype. This chain uses TRBV14 with TRBJ1-1; D possibly corresponds to TRBD1 (6 bases). The CDR3 spans 11 residues. The V and J ends lost 2 bases and 11 bases respectively, with 9 bases between them. Looked up from germline, CDR1 is SGHDN and CDR2 is FVKESK. The CDR3 reads CASSQRGGAFF. The CDR3 DNA is TGTGCCAGCAGCCAAAGAGGGGGGGCTTTCTTT.

This clonotype came up many times. V is TRBV4-1 and J is TRBJ2-1, with D perhaps being TRBD1 or TRBD2 (5 bases each). Trimming pared 0 bases from V and 15 bases from J, leaving 21 bases between. The CDR3 loop spans 15 amino acids. Germline loops: CDR1 MGHRA, CDR2 YSYEKL. CDR3 protein: CASSQDLQVASYRFF. CDR3 in DNA: TGCGCCAGCAGCCAAGATCTACAGGTAGCGTCTTATCGGTTCTTC.

V gene TRBV19 combines with J gene TRBJ2-5; tentative D call: TRBD2 (6 bases). The CDR3 length is 14 residues. Between the trimmed V and J ends, which lost 5 bases and 3 bases, there was a span of 13 bases. Germline loops: CDR1 LNHDA, CDR2 SQIVND (reference sequence). The chain's CDR3 is CASSWASEKETQYF. The CDR3 nucleotides read TGTGCCAGTAGTTGGGCTAGCGAAAAAGAGACCCAGTACTTC.

This chain joins TRBV29-1 and TRBJ2-7; 7 bases map to TRBD1. The CDR3 is 12 residues long. Per the germline V gene, CDR1 is SQVTM and CDR2 is ANQGSEA. The ends lost 6 bases at V and 7 bases at J; junction bases unmatched: 9. The CDR3 DNA reads as TGCAGCGTAGCCCCGACAGGGCGTGAGCAGTACTTC. Its translation is CSVAPTGREQYF.

The chain employs TRBV12-3 or TRBV12-4 and TRBJ2-1; 7 bases are shared with TRBD2. The CDR3 is 14 residues long. Trimming cost V 6 bases and J 7 bases; bases outside gene matches: 9. Written as DNA, the CDR3 is TGTGCCAGCAGAGTTGGGTCCGGGGGGAATGAGCAGTTCTTC. Translated, it gives CASRVGSGGNEQFF.

Comment on this clonotype: One junction end disagrees with the germline gene, perhaps due to a read error. The chain links TRBV7-7 to TRBJ2-2; perhaps TRBD2 as D (6 bases). From germline, CDR1 is SSHAT and CDR2 FNYEAQ (reference sequence). CDR3 length: 15 residues. CDR3 residues: CASSSFLAETGELLF. CDR3 coding DNA: TGTGCTAGCAGCTCCTTTTTAGCGGAGACCGGGGAGCTGTTATTT.

This clonotype was recorded once. The chain uses TRBV7-8 and TRBJ1-2; 8 bases fit TRBD1. There are 15 residues in the CDR3. V lost 5 bases to trimming and J lost 8 bases; unmatched junction nucleotides: 13. Germline V gene sequence: CDR1 SGHVS, CDR2 FQNEAQ. The CDR3 spells CASSTLLTGTGGYTF. CDR3 in DNA: TGTGCCAGCAGCACACTATTGACCGGGACAGGAGGCTACACCTTC. Full variable domain (missing parts from reference TRBV7-8 and TRBJ1-2): GAGVSQSPRYKVAKRGQDVALRCDPISGHVSLFWYQQALGQGPEFLTYFQNEAQLDKSGLPSDRFFAERPEGSVSTLKIQRTQQEDSAVYLCASSTLLTGTGGYTFGSGTRLTVV.